Here is one T cell receptor (beta chain) with its context. Its antigen remains unidentified. No much larger clone is present one base from it, and per-base qualities are unavailable. The sample's time point label is to be understood as: baseline before first vaccination. Vaccinee samples came from UK trials COV001 and COV002, including a single-blind randomized controlled phase 2/3 trial of AZD1222 (ChAdOx1 nCoV-19) in healthy adults. For TCRbeta chain sequencing, PBMC samples were collected from trial participants at day 0 and at day 28 after the second dose. This sample is part of a study of T cell responses to AZD1222 COVID-19 vaccine (dated by TCRdb to the early 2020s). Describing the broader study: AZD1222 recipients whose second dose came at about 4 weeks and those whose second dose came at about 12 weeks were combined into one group, since spike-specific TCR depth and breadth did not differ between the two schedules. A total of roughly 240 trial participants underwent TCR sequencing, of whom approximately 210 received two doses of AZD1222 and about 26 received two doses of the MenACWY control vaccine. Enrollment into the trials was organized by age into subgroups of 18-55, 56-69 and 70-plus years, and those subgroups contained around 150, 28 and 57 TCR-sequenced participants, respectively.

The CDR3 regions of human TCRbeta chains were subjected to immunosequencing. Under the source paper's analysis protocol: Repertoire TCRs were matched against a reference library of SARS-CoV-2-specific TCRs generated with the MIRA antigen-specificity platform. Breadth was defined as the fraction of unique TCRs that were SARS-CoV-2-associated, and depth was defined as the fraction of total T cells that were SARS-CoV-2-associated. Using the MIRA data, each spike-specific TCR was assigned both to the spike region to which the TCR was reactive and to a CD4 or CD8 class. Log10-transformed breadth and depth values were compared by one-way ANOVA with Sidak's multiple comparisons tests. TCRdb mirrors the immuneACCESS table, restricted to in-frame sequences. Some clones are absent from its copies; in checked studies, under half trace to an unresolved V gene, and the reason for the others is unknown. V and J calls and clone size are as listed in that table; D and trimming were resolved from the DNA. The sample table shows about 160,000 clones, and 88% are seen once. Roughly 5.5% of the sample rests with the top ten.

The paper's findings and limits, for the study overall: A significant rise in spike-specific TCR breadth and depth was observed after two AZD1222 doses relative to day 0 and relative to MenACWY recipients. In the small 56-69-year group, the increase in depth fell short of significance, most likely because of low power. Participants were mostly white British and included more females than males, and it was suggested by the authors that clonal diversity may have been underestimated. Reportedly, almost half of the unique spike-specific TCRs recognized epitopes lying outside the regions that are mutated in the B.1.351 and B.1.1.7 variants. Vaccine-associated CD4 TCRs spanned the whole spike protein, with dominant responses in regions 160-218 and 743-854. Because no day 14 peak-response samples were available, the repertoires could be characterized only after the peak T cell response. Only six or seven AZD1222 recipients were SARS-CoV-2 seropositive at baseline, limiting conclusions about previously exposed vaccinees.

V ends up 5 bases short and J 6 bases short, with an unmatched junction base count of 16. Looking up the germline V gene yields CDR1 SGHAT and CDR2 FQNNGV. Its CDR3 holds 17 amino acids, cysteine through phenylalanine. Only CDR3 DNA remains: 51 bases, in frame from the first base. This specimen was peripheral blood, taken on day 0 of AZD1222 vaccination. Rearrangement joined TRBV11-2 to TRBJ2-3, and 8 junction bases match TRBD2. This TCR was sampled from an adult in good health. The nucleotides are TGTGCCAGCAGCCGGGCCGGGGGGGCCCAGGTGGGTGATACGCAGTATTTT. This translates into CASSRAGGAQVGDTQYF.